What follows are 27 T cell receptor beta chains derived from one specimen sequenced in a study of T cells in Graves' hyperthyroidism and ophthalmopathy. There were TCR beta CDR3 regions amplified from RNA transcripts. First-round RT-PCR of the TCR CDR3 relied on the HTBI primer set. TCRdb passed the multiplex PCR reads through MiXCR, listing each CDR3 protein once. The sample includes 350,000 to 450,000 distinct CDR3 sequences, approximately 18% seen only once; the top ten take approximately 35%. The sequenced sample consisted of blood. Source of these receptors: a woman in her twenties or thirties with Graves' hyperthyroidism that later progressed to Graves' ophthalmopathy.

At least ten counts were recorded for this clonotype. The rearrangement links TRBV10-3 to TRBJ2-2; D is possibly TRBD2 (5 bases). Germline V lookup: CDR1 ENHRY, CDR2 SYGVKD. Trimming removed 6 bases from V and 11 bases from J, with 13 bases in between. The CDR3 has 12 amino acids. DNA of the CDR3: TGTGCCATCAGGAGCAATCGGGAAGAGCTGTTTTTT. Translating gives CAIRSNREELFF.

The chain links TRBV28 to TRBJ2-3, with a possible D match to TRBD2 (7 bases). The V gene's germline CDR1 is MDHEN and CDR2 SYDVKM. This CDR3 is 14 amino acids long. V lost 7 bases and J 6 bases, leaving 17 bases between the germline ends. The CDR3 here is CASTLWGRGDTQYF. The CDR3 bases are TGTGCCAGCACACTGTGGGGGAGGGGGGATACGCAGTATTTT.

This rearrangement joins TRBV6-5 to TRBJ1-4, with D possibly being TRBD1 (6 bases). The V gene lost 0 bases and the J gene lost 10 bases, with 15 bases spanning the gap. CDR3 length: 15 residues. Germline-derived CDR1 and CDR2 are MNHEY and SVGAGI. CDR3 bases: TGTGCCAGCAGTTACTCGGTCAACCAGGGGTTAAAACTGTTTTTT. Its protein is CASSYSVNQGLKLFF.

This clonotype was detected only once. The genes are TRBV19 and TRBJ2-1; 9 bases map to TRBD2. The J segment lost 8 bases and the V segment lost 7 bases, leaving 9 bases of the junction unmatched. The germline V gene encodes CDR1 LNHDA and CDR2 SQIVND (reference sequence). This CDR3 has 14 residues. CDR3 amino acids: CASKAGGGYDEQFF. CDR3 in DNA: TGTGCCAGTAAGGCGGGAGGGGGCTATGATGAGCAGTTCTTC.

This clonotype was seen at least ten times. The chain is built from TRBV28 and TRBJ1-2; D gene uncertain. Germline-derived CDR1 and CDR2 are MDHEN and SYDVKM. Trimming cost V 4 bases and J 5 bases, with 17 bases left between them. The CDR3 covers 15 residues. CDR3 loop: CASSSDTVYRYGYTF. The CDR3 nucleotides are TGTGCCAGCAGTTCCGACACCGTTTACCGATATGGCTACACCTTC.

This clonotype occurred many times. V and J are TRBV6-1 and TRBJ2-1, with 7 positions matching TRBD1. The CDR3 has 15 amino acids. Germline trimming cut 6 bases from V and 8 bases from J; bases unmatched to any gene: 13. Germline CDR1 is MNHNS and CDR2 is SASEGT. The DNA for the CDR3 is TGTGCCAGCAGGACGACCGGGACAGCTCACCATGAGCAGTTCTTC. Its protein is CASRTTGTAHHEQFF.

This clonotype was found a few times. V gene TRBV4-1 combines with J gene TRBJ1-6; 7 bases map to TRBD1. The V and J ends lost 0 bases and 13 bases, in that order; junction bases with no gene match: 18. Germline CDR1 and CDR2: MGHRA and YSYEKL. The CDR3 consists of 18 residues. The CDR3 loop is CASSQEGGRGVRSSPLHF. Written as DNA, the CDR3 is TGCGCCAGCAGCCAAGAAGGGGGCAGGGGCGTCAGGAGTTCTCCCCTCCACTTT.

The V and J genes are TRBV18 and TRBJ1-4; the match to TRBD1 covers 7 bases. Germline lookup yields CDR1 KGHSH and CDR2 LQKENI. The CDR3 is 14 residues long. V lost 5 bases to trimming and J lost 4 bases; unmatched junction nucleotides: 4. The CDR3, as DNA: TGTGCCAGCTCAGAGGGACAGTTTAATGAAAAACTGTTTTTT. This sequence encodes CASSEGQFNEKLFF.

This clonotype was observed a handful of times. The gene calls are TRBV28 and TRBJ2-6, with 7 bases lining up with TRBD2. The CDR3 is 15 residues long. Germline CDR1 reads MDHEN; CDR2 reads SYDVKM. The junction had 4 bases not matched to a gene; V was cut back by 6 bases and J by 2 bases. The CDR3 loop reads CASSLGGTGANVLTF. Written as DNA, the CDR3 is TGTGCCAGCAGCCTCGGGGGGACTGGGGCCAACGTCCTGACTTTC.

This clonotype was seen at least ten times. The chain employs TRBV20-1 and TRBJ1-1; the D is unclear. The CDR3 covers 14 residues. The germline CDR1 and CDR2 sequences are DFQATT and SNEGSKA (reference sequence). V dropped 0 bases and J dropped 3 bases, with 11 bases sitting between them. CDR3 sequence (DNA): TGCAGTGCTAGAGACCGAGCTCGGTACACTGAAGCTTTCTTT. Translating gives CSARDRARYTEAFF.

This clonotype was counted only a few times. The chain links TRBV19 to TRBJ2-7, with 8 positions matching TRBD2. After removal of 5 bases from V and 1 base from J, the junction contained 13 bases not matched to a gene. The CDR3 covers 17 residues. The germline V gene has CDR1 LNHDA and CDR2 SQIVND (reference sequence). In DNA, the CDR3 is TGTGCCAGTAGTCGAATACTTAGCGGGGACGGGTCCTACGAGCAGTACTTC. It translates to CASSRILSGDGSYEQYF.

This clonotype was observed at least ten times. The chain combines TRBV2 with TRBJ2-2; maybe TRBD1 (6 bases). Germline V gives CDR1 SNHLY, CDR2 FYNNEI. Trimming shortened V by 6 bases and J by 2 bases, and 16 bases separated the two germline ends. The CDR3 is 16 amino acids. The CDR3 is CASRRPIQGNTGELFF. The CDR3, as DNA: TGTGCCAGCAGACGACCGATACAGGGAAACACCGGGGAGCTGTTTTTT. Supplemented by reference TRBV2 and TRBJ2-2, the full variable domain reads EPEVTQTPSHQVTQMGQEVILRCVPISNHLYFYWYRQILGQKVEFLVSFYNNEISEKSEIFDDQFSVERPDGSNFTLKIRSTKLEDSAMYFCASRRPIQGNTGELFFGEGSRLTVL.

This clonotype was recorded a few times. The CDR3 spells CASSYSPTELLAGAVDNEQFF. In DNA, the CDR3 is TGTGCCAGCAGTTACTCGCCGACAGAGTTACTAGCGGGAGCCGTAGACAATGAGCAGTTCTTC. The rearrangement joins TRBV6-5 to TRBJ2-1, with 11 bases lining up with TRBD2. In germline, CDR1 is MNHEY, CDR2 SVGAGI. The CDR3 length is 21 residues. The V gene end was trimmed by 0 bases and the J gene end by 5 bases; junction bases not matched to a gene: 18.

This clonotype has a count of ten or more. The rearrangement uses TRBV27 and TRBJ2-7; 13 bases are a match to TRBD2. The CDR3 loop spans 15 amino acids. V shed 5 bases, J shed 7 bases, and the junction held 8 bases outside the gene matches. Germline values: CDR1 MNHEY, CDR2 SMNVEV (reference sequence). The CDR3 DNA is TGTGCCAGCAGTAAAGGACTAGCGGGAGTGGTTGAGCAGTACTTC. This codes for CASSKGLAGVVEQYF.

This clonotype was observed at least ten times. V usage is TRBV12-3 or TRBV12-4 and J usage is TRBJ2-1, with D possibly matching TRBD2 (6 bases). The V end lost 3 bases, the J end lost 7 bases, and 10 bases lay between the germline ends. The CDR3 is 13 amino acids. This CDR3 reads CASSLGLENEQFF. In DNA form, the CDR3 reads TGTGCCAGCAGTTTGGGACTCGAAAATGAGCAGTTCTTC.

This clonotype came up many times. This chain uses TRBV7-8 with TRBJ1-1; D uncertain. Trimming pared 1 base from V and 0 bases from J, leaving 6 bases between. Germline lookup yields CDR1 SGHVS and CDR2 FQNEAQ. The CDR3 has 14 amino acids. Here the CDR3 DNA reads TGTGCCAGCAGCTTAGGCCGCCTGAACACTGAAGCTTTCTTT. Residues: CASSLGRLNTEAFF.

The chain joins TRBV12-3 or TRBV12-4 to TRBJ1-4; 8 nucleotides match TRBD1. There are 13 residues in the CDR3. After removal of 4 bases from V and 8 bases from J, the junction contained 3 bases not matched to a gene. CDR3 loop: CASSWGQAEKLFF. CDR3 DNA: TGTGCCAGCAGTTGGGGACAGGCCGAAAAACTGTTTTTT.

This chain uses TRBV20-1 with TRBJ1-1; 7 bases are shared with TRBD1. After removal of 1 base from V and 0 bases from J, the junction contained 14 bases not matched to a gene. Germline V lookup: CDR1 DFQATT, CDR2 SNEGSKA (reference sequence). CDR3 length equals 18 residues. DNA for the CDR3: TGCAGTGCTAGAGGGGACTACCGCACCGGGACAGTGAACACTGAAGCTTTCTTT. Translating gives CSARGDYRTGTVNTEAFF.

Remarks on this clonotype: This may be a read error: a much more frequent sequence differs by one nucleotide. The gene calls are TRBV6-5 and TRBJ1-1; possible D gene TRBD1, 5 bases. The germline V gene encodes CDR1 MNHEY and CDR2 SVGAGI. V lost 2 bases and J lost 0, with 7 bases in between. The CDR3 runs 14 residues. The CDR3 sequence is CASSYGGVNTEAFF. CDR3 sequence (DNA): TGTGCCAGCAGTTACGGAGGGGTGAACACTGAAGCTTTCTTT.

The chain carries TRBV20-1 and TRBJ2-7; no reliable D call. V lost 1 base and J lost 5, with 12 bases in between. This CDR3 is 13 amino acids long. CDR1 is DFQATT and CDR2 is SNEGSKA in the germline V gene (reference sequence). CDR3 nucleotides: TGCAGTGCTAGAGTCAGGATTCAAAACGAGCAGTACTTC. It codes for CSARVRIQNEQYF.

This clonotype has a count of ten or more. The chain carries TRBV28 and TRBJ2-5; a weak D match, TRBD2 (6 bases). CDR3 length: 18 amino acids. V lost 1 base and J lost 5, with 23 bases in between. The germline V gene has CDR1 MDHEN and CDR2 SYDVKM. Here the CDR3 reads CASSLLLGSLDGGETQYF. CDR3 sequence (DNA): TGTGCCAGCAGTTTATTGCTCGGCTCACTTGATGGGGGGGAGACCCAGTACTTC.

The chain recombines TRBV25-1 with TRBJ2-7; 8 positions agree with TRBD2. CDR3 length equals 16 residues. Trimming removed 5 bases from V and 4 bases from J; junction bases left unmatched: 13. Per the germline V gene, CDR1 is MGHDK and CDR2 is SYGVNS. This CDR3 reads CASSLTSGGKRYEQYF. CDR3 in DNA: TGTGCCAGCAGTTTAACGAGCGGGGGAAAGAGGTACGAGCAGTACTTC.

Many counts were recorded for this clonotype. The chain carries TRBV2 and TRBJ1-2; D gene uncertain. The CDR3 loop spans 13 amino acids. Trimming removed 3 bases from V and 7 bases from J, with 12 bases in between. Germline CDR1 SNHLY, CDR2 FYNNEI. The CDR3 loop is CASSESGDGGYTF. CDR3 in DNA: TGTGCCAGCAGTGAGTCCGGGGATGGTGGCTACACCTTC.

This clonotype was detected only a few times. The chain employs TRBV9 and TRBJ2-5, with TRBD1 as a possible D gene (6 bases). Between the trimmed V and J ends, which lost 3 bases and 5 bases, there was a span of 17 bases. This CDR3 region has 15 residues. Germline-derived CDR1 and CDR2 are SGDLS and YYNGEE. CDR3 in amino acids: CASSASGGGSETQYF. CDR3 sequence (DNA): TGTGCCAGCAGCGCAAGTGGTGGGGGCTCGGAGACCCAGTACTTC.

This clonotype was observed many times. The chain joins TRBV10-2 to TRBJ2-1, with D possibly called TRBD1 or TRBD2 (5 bases each). This CDR3 comprises 15 residues. Germline CDR1 WSHSY, CDR2 SAAADI. V dropped 0 bases and J dropped 8 bases, with 14 bases sitting between them. CDR3 coding DNA: TGCGCCAGCAGTGAGTCGGGGACCGGCGGTGATGAGCAGTTCTTC. It codes for CASSESGTGGDEQFF.

There are a few counts of this clonotype. The chain uses TRBV6-1 and TRBJ1-5; unclear D gene. The CDR3 is 15 residues long. V was cut by 1 base and J by 2 bases, with 9 bases left in between. CDR1 MNHNS and CDR2 SASEGT come from the germline V gene. The CDR3: CASSEDAGGNQPQHF. In DNA form, the CDR3 reads TGTGCCAGCAGTGAAGATGCGGGAGGCAATCAGCCCCAGCATTTT.

This clonotype occurred many times. The rearrangement uses TRBV6-1 and TRBJ2-7; D is unresolved. Between the trimmed V and J ends, which lost 0 bases and 6 bases, there was a span of 6 bases. The V gene's germline CDR1 is MNHNS and CDR2 SASEGT. This CDR3 has 12 residues. DNA of the CDR3: TGTGCCAGCAGTGAAGCTGGCCGCGAGCAGTACTTC. Translating gives CASSEAGREQYF.